The 30 T cell receptor beta chains below were found in one sample sequenced in a study of blood T cells in healthy people across ages. Sample-barcoded 5' priming and a J-beta primer mix drove a second PCR of about 7 to 11 cycles. TCRdb processed the 5' RACE reads anew with MiXCR; each CDR3 protein has one entry. This table has 850,000 to 950,000 distinct CDR3 sequences, more than 25% appearing once. Input material: blood. The receptors were sampled from an elderly woman in good health.

V is TRBV27 and J is TRBJ2-2, with a tentative D call TRBD1 (5 bases). Trimming removed 6 bases at V and 0 bases at J, with 11 bases between. This CDR3 has 15 amino acids. Per the germline V gene, CDR1 is MNHEY and CDR2 is SMNVEV (reference sequence). The CDR3 loop reads CASSLRTPNTGELFF. The CDR3 DNA reads as TGTGCCAGCAGCCTCCGGACACCGAACACCGGGGAGCTGTTTTTT.

The chain couples TRBV7-6 to TRBJ2-5, with TRBD1 as a possible D gene (5 bases). Germline assignment: CDR1 SGHVS and CDR2 FNYEAQ. V dropped 5 bases and J dropped 2 bases, with 18 bases sitting between them. CDR3 size: 16 residues. The CDR3: CASSAIPRQQQETQYF. The CDR3 bases are TGTGCCAGCAGCGCCATACCCCGACAGCAACAAGAGACCCAGTACTTC.

This clonotype was seen only once. The chain carries TRBV7-2 and TRBJ2-3; no firm D call. Germline V gene sequence: CDR1 SGHTA, CDR2 FQGNSA. V lost 5 bases and J 3 bases, leaving 12 bases between the germline ends. The CDR3 runs to 14 residues. The CDR3 sequence is CASSKGWFTDTQYF. In DNA form, the CDR3 reads TGTGCCAGCAGCAAGGGCTGGTTTACAGATACGCAGTATTTT.

The genes are TRBV3-1 and TRBJ2-3, with D perhaps matching TRBD1 (6 bases). The CDR3 is 15 amino acids. CDR1 is LGHDT and CDR2 is YNNKEL in the germline V gene (reference sequence). Trimming stripped 3 bases from V and 4 bases from J, with 14 bases between. The CDR3 loop is CASSQVEAGADTQYF. For the CDR3, the DNA is TGTGCCAGCAGCCAGGTAGAAGCAGGGGCAGATACGCAGTATTTT.

J is TRBJ1-4 and V is TRBV7-9; the D gene is possibly TRBD1 (5 bases). This CDR3 has 15 amino acids. Germline CDR1 and CDR2: SEHNR and FQNEAQ (reference sequence). V gave up 4 bases and J gave up 0 bases, with 9 bases separating them. The CDR3 loop is CASSWGTATNEKLFF. The DNA of the CDR3 is TGTGCCAGCAGCTGGGGGACTGCAACTAATGAAAAACTGTTTTTT.

Concerning this clonotype: One junction end does not reproduce the germline sequence, and a read error may be involved. This chain joins TRBV15 and TRBJ1-5; 7 nucleotides line up with TRBD1. The CDR3 length is 15 residues. Germline V gene lookup returns CDR1 LNHNV and CDR2 YYDKDF (reference sequence). Written as DNA, the CDR3 is TGTACCACCAGCATTTACGACAGGGTCGATCAGCCCCAGCATTTT. This gives the protein CTTSIYDRVDQPQHF.

The chain's CDR3 is CASSPTGGFGYEQYF. CDR3 DNA sequence: TGCGCCAGCAGCCCGACAGGGGGCTTTGGCTACGAGCAGTACTTC. The chain combines TRBV10-2 with TRBJ2-7; 10 nucleotides align to TRBD1. The CDR3 extends over 15 amino acids. Trimming took 6 bases from V and 3 from J; bases not matched to a gene: 8. Germline V gene sequence: CDR1 WSHSY, CDR2 SAAADI.

This chain connects TRBV6-2 or TRBV6-3 to TRBJ1-1, with 7 bases aligning to TRBD1. The J segment lost 7 bases and the V segment lost 0 bases, leaving 11 bases of the junction unmatched. This CDR3 has 16 amino acids. CDR1 and CDR2 (germline): MNHEY, SVGEGT. The CDR3 coding sequence is TGTGCCAGCAGTTACTCGAACTCCCGAGGGGGCGTTGAAGCTTTCTTT. Its translation: CASSYSNSRGGVEAFF.

This clonotype was observed at least ten times. The rearrangement links TRBV7-2 to TRBJ2-5; the D is unclear. CDR1 and CDR2 from the germline V gene are SGHTA and FQGNSA. The CDR3 is 13 amino acids. V was cut by 3 bases and J by 3 bases, with 8 bases left in between. CDR3 in DNA: TGTGCCAGCAGCTTTTATAGGGAAGAGACCCAGTACTTC. Translated, it gives CASSFYREETQYF.

To note about this clonotype: Given a much more abundant clone one base away, this may be a read error. This chain connects TRBV29-1 to TRBJ2-5; 9 bases are a match to TRBD1. The J segment lost 11 bases and the V segment lost 6 bases, leaving 13 bases of the junction unmatched. This CDR3 is built from 13 residues. Germline V gene sequence: CDR1 SQVTM, CDR2 ANQGSEA. CDR3 residues: CSVQGAFYNEQYF. The CDR3 DNA reads TGCAGCGTACAGGGGGCGTTCTACAATGAGCAGTACTTC.

This clonotype was observed many times. The rearrangement uses TRBV6-2 or TRBV6-3 and TRBJ2-1; TRBD2 matches at 10 bases. The CDR3 is made up of 17 amino acids. Germline assignment: CDR1 MNHEY and CDR2 SVGEGT. Trimming removed 6 bases from V and 0 bases from J; junction bases left unmatched: 8. CDR3 loop: CASSDGIAGGSYNEQFF. CDR3 nucleotide sequence: TGTGCCAGCAGCGACGGGATAGCGGGGGGCTCCTACAATGAGCAGTTCTTC.

This clonotype was detected many times. The chain is built from TRBV6-2 or TRBV6-3 and TRBJ2-5; 11 nucleotides align to TRBD2. V lost 2 bases and J lost 5; bases outside the gene matches: 7. CDR1 is MNHEY, CDR2 SVGEGT, per germline. The CDR3 loop spans 16 amino acids. CDR3 sequence reads: CASSYPTSGDTETQYF. In nucleotides, the CDR3 is TGTGCCAGCAGTTACCCGACTAGCGGGGATACGGAGACCCAGTACTTC.

This clonotype has a handful of counts. V gene TRBV25-1 combines with J gene TRBJ1-1; possibly TRBD1 for D (5 bases). V was cut by 1 base and J by 5 bases, with 17 bases left in between. Germline CDR1 is MGHDK and CDR2 is SYGVNS. The CDR3 runs to 16 residues. The CDR3 nucleotides are TGTGCCAGCAGTGAATCCCGGTGGGGAGGGGATACTGAAGCTTTCTTT. It is translated as CASSESRWGGDTEAFF.

This clonotype was seen more than once but under ten times. This sequence joins TRBV29-1 and TRBJ1-4, with 7 bases matching TRBD1. V lost 7 bases, J lost 7 bases, and 9 bases stayed unmatched. The CDR3 length is 13 residues. Looked up from germline, CDR1 is SQVTM and CDR2 is ANQGSEA. The CDR3 reads CSALQGKGEKLFF. The CDR3 nucleotides read TGCAGCGCCTTACAGGGGAAGGGTGAAAAACTGTTTTTT. The variable domain in full, with the rest retrieved from reference TRBV29-1 and TRBJ1-4, is SAVISQKPSRDICQRGTSLTIQCQVDSQVTMMFWYRQQPGQSLTLIATANQGSEATYESGFVIDKFPISRPNLTFSTLTVSNMSPEDSSIYLCSALQGKGEKLFFGSGTQLSVL.

In its sample, this clonotype was seen many times. This chain connects TRBV6-2 or TRBV6-3 to TRBJ2-7; 7 bases line up with TRBD1. V gave up 6 bases and J gave up 4 bases; unmatched junction bases: 12. This CDR3 is built from 15 residues. Germline V CDR1 and CDR2: MNHEY, SVGEGT. The CDR3 sequence is CASSLGQAPRYEQYF. The CDR3 DNA reads as TGTGCCAGCAGCCTCGGACAGGCCCCCAGGTACGAGCAGTACTTC.

This clonotype was observed at least ten times. The rearrangement uses TRBV7-6 and TRBJ2-1, with 8 bases aligning to TRBD2. Unmatched junction bases numbered 7, after V lost 1 base and J lost 8 bases. The germline CDR1 and CDR2 sequences are SGHVS and FNYEAQ. The CDR3 length is 15 residues. The chain's CDR3 is CASSLGGTSLDEQFF. The CDR3 nucleotides read TGTGCCAGCAGCTTAGGCGGGACTAGTCTCGATGAGCAGTTCTTC.

Points on this clonotype: At one boundary the junction diverges from the germline segment, which might be a read error. This rearrangement joins TRBV2 to TRBJ2-7; D unclear. The germline gives CDR1 SNHLY, CDR2 FYNNEI. This CDR3 spans 12 amino acids. The CDR3 DNA reads as TGTGCCAGCCGTGATCCGGTCTACGAGCAGTACTTC. This encodes CASRDPVYEQYF.

There are many counts of this clonotype. The V call is TRBV7-8, the J call TRBJ2-7, with 8 bases matching TRBD2. The V gene end was trimmed by 1 base and the J gene end by 0 bases; junction bases not matched to a gene: 8. This CDR3 comprises 17 residues. CDR1 and CDR2 from the germline V gene are SGHVS and FQNEAQ. The CDR3 DNA sequence: TGTGCCAGCAGCTTAGGCGACGCGGGGGGATACTCCTACGAGCAGTACTTC. It encodes CASSLGDAGGYSYEQYF.

This clonotype was picked up a small number of times. J is TRBJ2-7 and V is TRBV3-1; 8 bases map to TRBD1. The CDR3 has 19 residues. The trim removed 0 bases at V and 5 bases at J, leaving 18 bases unmatched. Germline CDR1 and CDR2: LGHDT and YNNKEL (reference sequence). As DNA, the CDR3 is TGTGCCAGCAGCCAAGATGCTCCTGGTCGAACAGGGGGAATCGACGAGCAGTACTTC. It codes for CASSQDAPGRTGGIDEQYF.

This clonotype was detected a few times. A read error is possible here, since a much larger clone lies one base away. The chain couples TRBV7-2 to TRBJ2-5; 9 nucleotides line up with TRBD2. The CDR3 runs 15 residues. The germline gives CDR1 SGHTA, CDR2 FQGNSA. V trimming: 5 bases; J trimming: 11 bases; junction bases outside the gene matches: 15. The CDR3 DNA sequence: TGTGCCAGCAGCCCAGGGGGTAGCGGGGGAAAAGAGCAGTACTTC. This encodes CASSPGGSGGKEQYF.

About this clonotype: A much larger clone differs from this one at a single base, so this may be a read error. V and J are TRBV7-9 and TRBJ2-3; D is undetermined. V was pared by 1 base and J by 4 bases, with 9 bases between. The CDR3 spans 14 residues. Germline V gives CDR1 SEHNR, CDR2 FQNEAQ (reference sequence). In nucleotides, the CDR3 is TGTGCCAGCAGCTTAGTGGTAGGTTCAGATACGCAGTATTTT. This codes for CASSLVVGSDTQYF.

V usage is TRBV9 and J usage is TRBJ2-2, with D uncertain. Trimming removed 2 bases at V and 6 bases at J, with 17 bases between. CDR1 and CDR2 (germline): SGDLS, YYNGEE. CDR3 size: 16 residues. CDR3 residues: CASSVGPGDNSGELFF. CDR3 bases: TGTGCCAGCAGCGTTGGGCCCGGAGACAATTCCGGGGAGCTGTTTTTT.

The chain joins TRBV18 to TRBJ2-2; TRBD1 is a possible D gene (6 bases). The CDR3 length is 16 residues. CDR1 and CDR2 (germline): KGHSH, LQKENI. V was shortened by 3 bases and J by 0 bases, with 11 bases between the two germline ends. The CDR3 protein is CASSPYTGTNTGELFF. For the CDR3, the DNA is TGTGCCAGCTCACCCTATACAGGGACGAACACCGGGGAGCTGTTTTTT. The complete variable domain, with remaining parts taken from reference TRBV18 and TRBJ2-2, reads NAGVMQNPRHLVRRRGQEARLRCSPMKGHSHVYWYRQLPEEGLKFMVYLQKENIIDESGMPKERFSAEFPKEGPSILRIQQVVRGDSAAYFCASSPYTGTNTGELFFGEGSRLTVL.

This clonotype was counted between two and nine times. Its ends do not fully match the called genes, so a read error is possible. V is TRBV18 and J is TRBJ1-4, with D unresolved. Germline-derived CDR1 and CDR2 are KGHSH and LQKENI. This CDR3 has 14 residues. CDR3 nucleotide sequence: TGTGCCAGCTCACGCGGACTTGCGGGCGAAAGACTGTTTTTT. Translating it yields CASSRGLAGERLFF.

On this clonotype itself: This may be a read error: a much more frequent sequence differs by one nucleotide. The genes are TRBV18 and TRBJ2-6; 7 nucleotides line up with TRBD1. Germline V gene data show CDR1 as KGHSH and CDR2 as LQKENI. The junction had 17 bases not matched to a gene; V was cut back by 6 bases and J by 3 bases. CDR3 length: 19 residues. CDR3 protein: CASSLGTAITSFGANVLTF. The CDR3 region has the DNA TGTGCCAGCTCCCTCGGGACAGCCATAACCTCCTTTGGGGCCAACGTCCTGACTTTC.

This clonotype was detected many times. This chain links TRBV20-1 with TRBJ2-3; D ambiguous. V was shortened by 0 bases and J by 0 bases, with 16 bases between the two germline ends. Looked up from germline, CDR1 is DFQATT and CDR2 is SNEGSKA (reference sequence). This CDR3 region has 17 residues. Here the CDR3 reads CSARDWTDASSTDTQYF. The CDR3 nucleotides are TGCAGTGCTAGAGATTGGACGGATGCTTCTAGCACAGATACGCAGTATTTT.

Concerning this clonotype: Relative to the germline gene, one junction end is altered; a read error may explain this. The chain carries TRBV2 and TRBJ1-2; maybe TRBD1 (5 bases). Germline V gene data show CDR1 as SNHLY and CDR2 as FYNNEI. The CDR3 covers 12 residues. The CDR3 sequence: CASSGQGYDYTF. CDR3 nucleotides: TGTGCCAGCAGTGGCCAGGGTTATGACTACACCTTC.

In this sample, this clonotype turned up many times. The chain combines TRBV7-2 with TRBJ2-5; possibly TRBD1 for D (7 bases). The germline CDR1 and CDR2 sequences are SGHTA and FQGNSA. The CDR3 covers 18 residues. Trimming cost V 0 bases and J 5 bases, with 22 bases left between them. The CDR3 coding sequence is TGTGCCAGCAGCTTAGCTCCTCCGGCGACAGGGAGGCGGGAGACCCAGTACTTC. It codes for CASSLAPPATGRRETQYF.

The V gene is TRBV24-1, the J gene TRBJ1-5; D call uncertain. CDR1 is KGHDR and CDR2 is SFDVKD in the germline V gene. V shed 7 bases and J shed 3 bases, with 9 bases lying between them. The CDR3 is made up of 13 amino acids. The CDR3 sequence is CATSQGLNQPQHF. In DNA, the CDR3 is TGTGCCACCAGCCAAGGGCTCAATCAGCCCCAGCATTTT.

This rearrangement joins TRBV6-1 to TRBJ2-5; perhaps TRBD2 as D (6 bases). From germline, CDR1 is MNHNS and CDR2 SASEGT. Trimming pared 2 bases from V and 4 bases from J, leaving 14 bases between. The CDR3 runs 15 residues. The CDR3 DNA reads as TGTGCCAGCAGTGAAAGACGGTCGGGGGTAGAGACCCAGTACTTC. Translated: CASSERRSGVETQYF.